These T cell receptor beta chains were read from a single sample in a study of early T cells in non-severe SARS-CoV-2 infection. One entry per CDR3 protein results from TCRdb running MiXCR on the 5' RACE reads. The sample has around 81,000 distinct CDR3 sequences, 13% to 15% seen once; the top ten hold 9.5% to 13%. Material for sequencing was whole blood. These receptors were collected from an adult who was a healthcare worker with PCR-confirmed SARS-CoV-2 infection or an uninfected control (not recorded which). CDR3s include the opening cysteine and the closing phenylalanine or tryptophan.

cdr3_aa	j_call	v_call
CASSQPTGVPPYEQYF	TRBJ2-7	TRBV3-1
CATAREVGGAARTDTQYF	TRBJ2-3	TRBV4-1
CSARVPQTEAFF	TRBJ1-1	TRBV20-1
CASSPGETVAYEQYF	TRBJ2-7	TRBV6-2/TRBV6-3
CASSIPRGEQFF	TRBJ2-1	TRBV19
CASSLNLISVRGEAFF	TRBJ1-1	TRBV27
CASRSRGQETQYF	TRBJ2-5	TRBV19
CSARVRTANYEQYF	TRBJ2-7	TRBV20-1
CASIPWGGTGQETQYF	TRBJ2-5	TRBV28
CASSLVRANEQYF	TRBJ2-7	TRBV11-2
CASSYSKGGHPGNTIYF	TRBJ1-3	TRBV6-6
CAGFRGLIENGYTF	TRBJ1-2	TRBV30
CASSQGYRRGAVQPQHF	TRBJ1-5	TRBV16
CASSNSGGHYNEQFF	TRBJ2-1	TRBV2
CASSLNGGEAFF	TRBJ1-1	TRBV6-5
CSVVRGSGNTIYF	TRBJ1-3	TRBV29-1
CARSTGGVGDTQYF	TRBJ2-3	TRBV7-3
CASSRGGAPEQFF	TRBJ2-1	TRBV19
CASSLDRAYGYTF	TRBJ1-2	TRBV18
CSAGIGGQGTDTQYF	TRBJ2-3	TRBV29-1
CASLGASGGPYNEQFF	TRBJ2-1	TRBV28
CSARGGLAGDYEQYF	TRBJ2-7	TRBV20-1
CASSVGFSRNTEAFF	TRBJ1-1	TRBV9
CASSHDNRDRGLQQYF	TRBJ2-7	TRBV3-1
CAWSVQGTDTQYF	TRBJ2-3	TRBV30
CASSQGTGNRANEKLFF	TRBJ1-4	TRBV4-3
CASSPRAGLTEAFF	TRBJ1-1	TRBV18
CASSRAAPNTGELFF	TRBJ2-2	TRBV5-1